The 21 T cell receptor beta chains reported below all come from one sample, sequenced in a study of blood T cell repertoires in COVID-19. The repertoire was sequenced with immunoSEQ multiplex PCR; TCRdb's copy has only in-frame clones and lacks some. Among under 80,000 clones listed, more than 85% were seen once. Material: peripheral blood. The origin of the receptors is a man aged 65 to 79 with acute or convalescent COVID-19.

In DNA, the CDR3 is TGTGCCAGCAGCAGGACAGGGGGAACCGGGGAGCTGTTTTTT. This codes for CASSRTGGTGELFF. This chain uses TRBV5-6 with TRBJ2-2, with 10 bases that match TRBD1. This CDR3 has 14 residues. Unmatched junction bases numbered 2, after V lost 4 bases and J lost 5 bases. Germline CDR1 SGHDT, CDR2 YYEEEE.

The chain employs TRBV25-1 and TRBJ1-2, with a possible D match to TRBD1 (6 bases). CDR1 and CDR2 from the germline V gene are MGHDK and SYGVNS. The length of the CDR3 is 15 residues. V gave up 7 bases and J gave up 8 bases, with 23 bases separating them. The CDR3 coding sequence is TGTGCCAGCACGCAAGGGGGGGTCTCCTCAGGCGGCTACACCTTC. This translates into CASTQGGVSSGGYTF.

This clone was counted a few times. The chain couples TRBV9 to TRBJ1-2; the match to TRBD1 covers 8 bases. With 3 bases clipped from V and 1 base from J, the junction kept 11 bases outside the gene matches. CDR3 length: 17 residues. In germline, CDR1 is SGDLS, CDR2 YYNGEE. This chain's CDR3 is CASSAPDRVSLNYGYTF. The DNA for the CDR3 is TGTGCCAGCAGCGCGCCGGACAGGGTCTCCCTTAACTATGGCTACACCTTC.

V is TRBV28 and J is TRBJ2-7; 7 bases are shared with TRBD1. The CDR3 covers 14 residues. V lost 7 bases to trimming and J lost 2 bases; unmatched junction nucleotides: 8. Germline V gene lookup returns CDR1 MDHEN and CDR2 SYDVKM. CDR3 in amino acids: CASILGQGAYEQYF. The CDR3 DNA follows: TGTGCCAGCATCTTGGGGCAGGGGGCCTACGAGCAGTACTTC.

V and J are TRBV11-2 and TRBJ1-1; D may be TRBD1 (5 bases). CDR1 is SGHAT and CDR2 is FQNNGV in the germline V gene. Deletions cut 5 bases from V and 4 bases from J, with 17 bases between. The CDR3 extends over 15 amino acids. The CDR3 protein is CASSTTGVTGTEAFF. The CDR3 DNA follows: TGTGCCAGCAGCACAACGGGGGTGACGGGCACTGAAGCTTTCTTT.

The V call is TRBV25-1, the J call TRBJ2-5; 9 nucleotides agree with TRBD1. In germline, CDR1 is MGHDK, CDR2 SYGVNS. There are 17 residues in the CDR3. V lost 4 bases to trimming and J lost 1 base; unmatched junction nucleotides: 10. The CDR3 is CASSATYGGQGQETQYF. The CDR3 coding sequence is TGTGCCAGCAGTGCAACGTATGGGGGACAGGGCCAAGAGACCCAGTACTTC.

This clone showed up just once. The chain uses TRBV6-2 or TRBV6-3 and TRBJ2-7, with 10 bases fitting TRBD2. The CDR3 runs 14 residues. Per germline, CDR1 MNHEY and CDR2 SVGEGT. J gave up 5 bases and V 2 bases, and 3 bases lay outside the gene matches. The CDR3: CASSYLAGANEQYF. CDR3 coding DNA: TGTGCCAGCAGTTACCTAGCGGGAGCGAACGAGCAGTACTTC.

Worth noting for this clone: One junction end does not reproduce the germline sequence, and a read error may be involved. The chain carries TRBV5-6 and TRBJ1-5, with 8 bases identical to TRBD1. Germline CDR1 and CDR2: SGHDT and YYEEEE. The CDR3 is 14 residues long. CDR3 loop: CASSLDRANQPQHF. The CDR3 region has the DNA TGTGCCAGCAGTTTGGACAGGGCCAATCAGCCCCAGCATTTT.

This chain joins TRBV30 and TRBJ1-4; the match to TRBD1 covers 8 bases. The germline V gene has CDR1 GTSNPN and CDR2 SVGIG (reference sequence). The CDR3 spans 17 residues. Trimming cost V 3 bases and J 4 bases; bases outside gene matches: 13. CDR3 residues: CAWRAVPGQADNEKLFF. In DNA form, the CDR3 reads TGTGCCTGGAGAGCAGTCCCGGGACAGGCCGATAATGAAAAACTGTTTTTT.

There are a few counts of this clone. The J gene is TRBJ2-1, the V gene TRBV24-1; 12 bases align to TRBD2. The CDR3 has 16 amino acids. The trim removed 4 bases at V and 9 bases at J, leaving 9 bases unmatched. Germline CDR1 KGHDR, CDR2 SFDVKD. For the CDR3, the DNA is TGTGCCACCAGTGACGACGGACTAGCGGGATTTCTTGAGCAGTTCTTC. This encodes CATSDDGLAGFLEQFF.

This clone was seen a few times. The chain has TRBV2 and TRBJ2-2; 8 nucleotides line up with TRBD1. Germline-derived CDR1 and CDR2 are SNHLY and FYNNEI. After removal of 7 bases from V and 4 bases from J, the junction contained 5 bases not matched to a gene. The CDR3 is 14 amino acids. The CDR3 bases are TGTGCCAGCACTGAGGACAGGGTCACCGGGGAGCTGTTTTTT. It specifies CASTEDRVTGELFF.

The J gene is TRBJ1-5, the V gene TRBV2; 7 nucleotides align to TRBD1. The CDR3 is 18 residues long. Looked up from germline, CDR1 is SNHLY and CDR2 is FYNNEI. Unmatched junction bases numbered 13, after V lost 5 bases and J lost 0 bases. CDR3 in amino acids: CASSWEDGQDDSNQPQHF. CDR3 sequence (DNA): TGTGCCAGCAGTTGGGAGGACGGACAGGATGATAGCAATCAGCCCCAGCATTTT.

The chain has TRBV12-3 or TRBV12-4 and TRBJ2-1; tentative D call: TRBD1 (5 bases). Trimming cost V 3 bases and J 13 bases, with 7 bases left between them. The CDR3 consists of 10 residues. CDR3 sequence (DNA): TGTGCCAGCAGTTTCAGGGCTCAGTTCTTC. The encoded protein is CASSFRAQFF.

The chain is built from TRBV19 and TRBJ2-3, with 11 bases identical to TRBD2. With V trimmed by 3 bases and J by 8 bases, 10 bases remained unmatched. Germline V gene lookup returns CDR1 LNHDA and CDR2 SQIVND (reference sequence). The CDR3 length is 16 residues. The CDR3 protein is CASSILAGGSLGTQYF. For the CDR3, the DNA is TGTGCCAGTAGTATTCTAGCGGGAGGATCTTTAGGTACGCAGTATTTT.

This chain uses TRBV11-3 with TRBJ2-5; the D gene is possibly TRBD2 (6 bases). This CDR3 has 13 amino acids. V was clipped by 4 bases and J by 3 bases, with 9 bases between them. Germline V gene data show CDR1 as SGHNT and CDR2 as YENEEA. The CDR3 bases are TGTGCCAGCAGCTCTCGACTAGAAGAGACCCAGTACTTC. Its protein is CASSSRLEETQYF.

The gene calls are TRBV7-9 and TRBJ1-1, with TRBD1 matching over 8 bases. CDR3 length equals 15 residues. Germline loops: CDR1 SEHNR, CDR2 FQNEAQ (reference sequence). Trimming removed 4 bases from V and 0 bases from J; junction bases left unmatched: 4. CDR3 nucleotide sequence: TGTGCCAGCAGCTCCCGACAGGGGATGAACACTGAAGCTTTCTTT. Protein sequence: CASSSRQGMNTEAFF.

The chain carries TRBV2 and TRBJ1-5; D call uncertain. Trimming removed 4 bases at V and 12 bases at J, with 10 bases between. Germline CDR1 SNHLY, CDR2 FYNNEI. This CDR3 has 11 residues. The CDR3 sequence: CASSGEVYQHF. Here the CDR3 DNA reads TGTGCCAGCAGTGGAGAGGTTTACCAGCATTTT.

This clone was observed a handful of times. V usage is TRBV6-5 and J usage is TRBJ1-6, with 7 bases aligning to TRBD1. The trim removed 7 bases at V and 0 bases at J, leaving 3 bases unmatched. Germline V gene sequence: CDR1 MNHEY, CDR2 SVGAGI. The CDR3 loop spans 15 amino acids. CDR3 sequence reads: CASIGGRSYNSPLHF. For the CDR3, the DNA is TGTGCCAGCATAGGGGGCCGCTCCTATAATTCACCCCTCCACTTT.

The CDR3 reads CASSLRQPYGYTF. The DNA of the CDR3 is TGTGCCAGCAGTTTACGACAGCCTTATGGCTACACCTTC. The J gene is TRBJ1-2, the V gene TRBV28, with D possibly matching TRBD1 (5 bases). CDR1 is MDHEN, CDR2 SYDVKM, per germline. Trimming left V 2 bases short and J 5 bases short, with 9 bases between. CDR3 size: 13 residues.

The chain is built from TRBV19 and TRBJ2-7, with 8 bases aligning to TRBD1. With 6 bases clipped from V and 0 bases from J, the junction kept 4 bases outside the gene matches. CDR3 size: 14 residues. Germline V gives CDR1 LNHDA, CDR2 SQIVND (reference sequence). CDR3 sequence reads: CASSRGTGSYEQYF. CDR3 nucleotides: TGTGCCAGTAGCAGAGGGACAGGCTCCTACGAGCAGTACTTC.

The V gene is TRBV19, the J gene TRBJ2-2; 7 bases line up with TRBD1. The germline gives CDR1 LNHDA, CDR2 SQIVND (reference sequence). V gave up 4 bases and J gave up 4 bases; unmatched junction bases: 9. The CDR3 is made up of 16 amino acids. CDR3: CASSKDGTVTTGELFF. CDR3 nucleotides: TGTGCCAGTAGTAAGGACGGGACAGTGACCACCGGGGAGCTGTTTTTT.